This TCR beta chain was sequenced for a study of long-term antiretroviral therapy in people with HIV. Run at survey level, the immunoSEQ assay was version v3.0. The repertoire was sequenced with immunoSEQ multiplex PCR; TCRdb's copy has only in-frame clones and lacks some. The sample comprises tens of thousands of clones, 95% of which are singletons, and 3.1% rests with the top ten. CDR1 and CDR2 from the germline V gene are LNHDA and SQIVND (reference sequence). J was trimmed by 2 bases and V by 3 bases; bases with no gene match: 4. This CDR3 has 16 amino acids. In regard to this clone: Its antigen is undetermined.

Study-level findings and limits: Pre-ART expanded TRB clones stayed dominant throughout, though often decreasing after ART. Older ART regimens were possibly in use when the blood was collected between the mid-2000s and the late 2010s. Against controls, HIV repertoires showed narrower ranges of CDR3 length.

This sample comprised unsorted PBMCs, obtained 5.3 years after starting antiretroviral therapy. The chain is built from TRBV19 and TRBJ2-2; 9 bases are a match to TRBD1. This TCR derives from a man between 50 and 59 years old with HIV. CDR3 coding DNA: TGTGCCAGTAGTATTCCGGGACAGGGCAACACCGGGGAGCTGTTTTTT. Encoded protein: CASSIPGQGNTGELFF. The entire variable domain, with the rest obtained from reference TRBV19 and TRBJ2-2, is as follows: DGGITQSPKYLFRKEGQNVTLSCEQNLNHDAMYWYRQDPGQGLRLIYYSQIVNDFQKGDIAEGYSVSREKKESFPLTVTSAQKNPTAFYLCASSIPGQGNTGELFFGEGSRLTVL.